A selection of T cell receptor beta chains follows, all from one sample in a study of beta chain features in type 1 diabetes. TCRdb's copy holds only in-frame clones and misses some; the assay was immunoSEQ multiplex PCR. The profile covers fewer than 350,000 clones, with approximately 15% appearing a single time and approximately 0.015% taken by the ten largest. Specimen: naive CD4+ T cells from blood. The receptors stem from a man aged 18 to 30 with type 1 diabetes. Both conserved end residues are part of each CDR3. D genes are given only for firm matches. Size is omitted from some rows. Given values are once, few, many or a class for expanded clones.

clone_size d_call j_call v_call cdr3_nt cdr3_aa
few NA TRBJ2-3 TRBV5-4 TGTGCCAGCAGCTTGGGACAGAACACAGATACGCAGTATTTT CASSLGQNTDTQYF
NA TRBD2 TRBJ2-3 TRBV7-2 TGTGCCAGCAGCCTAGCGGGGGGGCTGGCAGATACGCAGTATTTT CASSLAGGLADTQYF
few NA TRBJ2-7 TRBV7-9 TGTGCCAGCAGCTCCCCTGACGAGCAGTACTTC CASSSPDEQYF
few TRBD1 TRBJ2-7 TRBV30 TGTGCCTGGAGACCTGGACAGGGCGGCTACTACGAGCAGTACTTC CAWRPGQGGYYEQYF
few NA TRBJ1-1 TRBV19 TGTGCCAGTAGTATTATCAGCGGGGTGGTGAACACTGAAGCTTTCTTT CASSIISGVVNTEAFF
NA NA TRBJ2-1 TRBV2 TGTGCCAGCAGTGGCAGCTCCTACAATGAGCAGTTCTTC CASSGSSYNEQFF
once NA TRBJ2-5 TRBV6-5 TGTGCCAGCAGTTACTCGAGTTGGGCGGGGAGAGAGACCCAGTACTTC CASSYSSWAGRETQYF
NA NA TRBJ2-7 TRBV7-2 TGTGCCAGCAGCGTATATTACGAGCAGTACTTC CASSVYYEQYF
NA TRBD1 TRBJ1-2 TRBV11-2 TGTGCCAGCAGGGGGACCGGGACAGGACAATATGGCTACACCTTC CASRGTGTGQYGYTF
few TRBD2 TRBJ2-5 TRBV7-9 TGTGCCAGCAGCCAGTCGACTAGCGGGGTGCGAGAGACCCAGTACTTC CASSQSTSGVRETQYF
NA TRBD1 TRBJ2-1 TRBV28 TGTGCCAGCAGTTTTCTTTCCAGGGGGTCCTACAATGAGCAGTTCTTC CASSFLSRGSYNEQFF
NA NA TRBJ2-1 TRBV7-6 TGTGCCAGCAGCTTAGAGCGGGCGTCGGTGGCGCAGTTCTTC CASSLERASVAQFF
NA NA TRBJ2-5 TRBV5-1 TGCGCCAGCAGCTGGTCAGGGGGGTCGGAGACCCAGTACTTC CASSWSGGSETQYF
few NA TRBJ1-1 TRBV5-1 TGCGCCAGCAGACAGGGACCCATGAACACTGAAGCTTTCTTT CASRQGPMNTEAFF
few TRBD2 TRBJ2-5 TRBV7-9 TGTGCCAGCAGCAAGCGGGGGGCAGAAGAGACCCAGTACTTC CASSKRGAEETQYF